These T cell receptor beta chains were read from a single sample in a study of blood T cell repertoires in COVID-19. Here immunoSEQ multiplex PCR was the method, and the copy in TCRdb shows in-frame clones only, minus some. The table includes more than 250,000 clones, 86% detected once. The sequenced sample was peripheral blood. The receptor source for this set is a man aged 18 to 29 with active or convalescent COVID-19. The CDR3 runs from the conserved cysteine through the conserved F or W. D genes are given only for firm matches. Rows may omit the clone size; those that give it use once, few, many or a size class.

V: TRBV24-1; J: TRBJ2-3; size: once; D: TRBD2; CDR3: CATSGLAGPSTDTQYF; DNA: TGTGCCACCTCGGGACTAGCGGGCCCGAGCACAGATACGCAGTATTTT
V: TRBV6-1; J: TRBJ2-4; size: NA; D: TRBD2; CDR3: CASSERLRTSGRAGAKNIQYF; DNA: TGTGCCAGCAGTGAACGTCTACGGACTAGCGGGAGGGCCGGGGCCAAAAACATTCAGTACTTC
V: TRBV6-5; J: TRBJ2-3; size: NA; D: NA; CDR3: CASSYEGTQYF; DNA: TGTGCCAGCAGTTACGAGGGTACGCAGTATTTT
V: TRBV9; J: TRBJ2-1; size: NA; D: NA; CDR3: CASSAAGDAGNEQFF; DNA: TGTGCCAGCAGCGCCGCTGGGGATGCGGGTAATGAGCAGTTCTTC
V: TRBV3-1/TRBV3-2; J: TRBJ1-2; size: NA; D: TRBD1; CDR3: CASSHHTGQGNYGYTF; DNA: TGTGCCAGCAGCCACCATACTGGACAGGGTAACTATGGCTACACCTTC
V: TRBV18; J: TRBJ2-1; size: NA; D: NA; CDR3: CASSRDRDSYNEQFF; DNA: TGTGCCAGCTCACGTGACCGGGACTCCTACAATGAGCAGTTCTTC
V: TRBV5-8; J: TRBJ1-5; size: NA; D: NA; CDR3: CASSLGFGGGNQPQHF; DNA: TGTGCCAGCAGCTTGGGTTTTGGGGGGGGCAATCAGCCCCAGCATTTT
V: TRBV28; J: TRBJ2-7; size: NA; D: TRBD1; CDR3: CASRGGQGENYEQYF; DNA: TGTGCCAGCAGGGGTGGACAGGGGGAAAACTACGAGCAGTACTTC
V: TRBV5-1; J: TRBJ1-4; size: NA; D: TRBD1; CDR3: CASSLGDRGEKLFF; DNA: TGCGCCAGCAGCTTGGGGGACAGGGGCGAAAAACTGTTTTTT
V: TRBV30; J: TRBJ1-1; size: NA; D: NA; CDR3: CAYLRTANTEAFF; DNA: TGTGCCTATCTTCGGACAGCGAACACTGAAGCTTTCTTT
V: TRBV11-2; J: TRBJ2-4; size: NA; D: TRBD1; CDR3: CASSARTGTVAKNIQYF; DNA: TGTGCCAGCAGCGCCCGGACAGGGACCGTAGCCAAAAACATTCAGTACTTC
V: TRBV12-3/TRBV12-4; J: TRBJ1-1; size: NA; D: NA; CDR3: CASSLLATEAFF; DNA: TGTGCCAGCAGTTTATTAGCGACTGAAGCTTTCTTT
V: TRBV27; J: TRBJ1-6; size: NA; D: TRBD1; CDR3: CASRQGVGTNSPLHF; DNA: TGTGCCAGCAGACAGGGGGTCGGAACTAATTCACCCCTCCACTTT
V: TRBV28; J: TRBJ1-5; size: NA; D: TRBD1; CDR3: CASSPGDRQWNSNQPQHF; DNA: TGTGCCAGCAGTCCAGGGGACAGGCAATGGAATAGCAATCAGCCCCAGCATTTT